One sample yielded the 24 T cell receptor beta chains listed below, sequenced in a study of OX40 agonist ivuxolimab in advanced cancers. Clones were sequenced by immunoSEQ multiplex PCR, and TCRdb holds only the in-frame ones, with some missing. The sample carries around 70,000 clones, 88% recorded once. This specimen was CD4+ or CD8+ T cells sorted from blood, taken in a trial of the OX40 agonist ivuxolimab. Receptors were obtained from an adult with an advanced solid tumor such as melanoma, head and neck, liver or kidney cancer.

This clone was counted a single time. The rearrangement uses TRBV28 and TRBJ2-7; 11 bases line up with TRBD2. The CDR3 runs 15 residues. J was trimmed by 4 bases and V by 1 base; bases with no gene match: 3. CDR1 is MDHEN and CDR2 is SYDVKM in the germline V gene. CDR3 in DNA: TGTGCCAGCAGTTTATCCGGGACTAGCGGTTACGAGCAGTACTTC. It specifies CASSLSGTSGYEQYF.

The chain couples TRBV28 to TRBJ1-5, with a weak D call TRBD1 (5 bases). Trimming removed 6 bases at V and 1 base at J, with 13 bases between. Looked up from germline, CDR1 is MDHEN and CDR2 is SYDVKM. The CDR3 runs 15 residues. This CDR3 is CASRATGGSNQPQHF. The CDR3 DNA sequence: TGTGCCAGCAGGGCGACGGGGGGGAGCAATCAGCCCCAGCATTTT. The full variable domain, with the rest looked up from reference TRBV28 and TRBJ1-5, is DVKVTQSSRYLVKRTGEKVFLECVQDMDHENMFWYRQDPGLGLRLIYFSYDVKMKEKGDIPEGYSVSREKKERFSLILESASTNQTSMYLCASRATGGSNQPQHFGDGTRLSIL.

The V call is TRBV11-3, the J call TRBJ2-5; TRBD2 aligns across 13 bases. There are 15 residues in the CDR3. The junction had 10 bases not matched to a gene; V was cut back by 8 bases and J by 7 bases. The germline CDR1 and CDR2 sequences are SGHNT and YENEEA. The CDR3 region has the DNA TGTGCCAGCGATGCCGGGACTAGCGGGATTGGGACCCAGTACTTC. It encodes CASDAGTSGIGTQYF.

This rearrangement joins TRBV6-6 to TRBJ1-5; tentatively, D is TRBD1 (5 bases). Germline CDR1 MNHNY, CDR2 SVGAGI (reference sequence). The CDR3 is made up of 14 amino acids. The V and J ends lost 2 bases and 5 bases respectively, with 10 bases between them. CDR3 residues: CASSYGGTHQPQHF. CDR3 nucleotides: TGTGCCAGCAGTTACGGGGGGACCCATCAGCCCCAGCATTTT.

The CDR3 sequence: CASSPGGAYNEQFF. Written as DNA, the CDR3 is TGTGCCAGCAGCCCGGGGGGGGCCTACAATGAGCAGTTCTTC. This chain joins TRBV7-3 and TRBJ2-1; TRBD2 matches at 8 bases. The junction had 2 bases not matched to a gene; V was cut back by 5 bases and J by 2 bases. Per the germline V gene, CDR1 is SGHTA and CDR2 is FQGTGA. This CDR3 has 14 amino acids.

CDR3 protein: CASSLAGSTDTQYF. Here the CDR3 DNA reads TGTGCCAGCAGCTTAGCGGGTAGCACAGATACGCAGTATTTT. V gene TRBV11-3 combines with J gene TRBJ2-3; D unresolved. Trimming took 1 base from V and 0 from J, leaving 5 bases between them. The germline gives CDR1 SGHNT, CDR2 YENEEA. The CDR3 consists of 14 residues.

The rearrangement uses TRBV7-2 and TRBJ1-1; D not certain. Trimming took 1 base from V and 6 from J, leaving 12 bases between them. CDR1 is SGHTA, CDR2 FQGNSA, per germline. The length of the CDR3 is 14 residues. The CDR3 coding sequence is TGTGCCAGCAGCTTAGTGGCAGGCATTTCTGAAGCTTTCTTT. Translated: CASSLVAGISEAFF.

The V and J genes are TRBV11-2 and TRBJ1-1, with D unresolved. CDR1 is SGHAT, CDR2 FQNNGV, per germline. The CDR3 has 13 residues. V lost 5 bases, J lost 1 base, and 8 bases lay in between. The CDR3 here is CASSRLGNTEAFF. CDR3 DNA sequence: TGTGCCAGCAGCCGATTGGGGAACACTGAAGCTTTCTTT.

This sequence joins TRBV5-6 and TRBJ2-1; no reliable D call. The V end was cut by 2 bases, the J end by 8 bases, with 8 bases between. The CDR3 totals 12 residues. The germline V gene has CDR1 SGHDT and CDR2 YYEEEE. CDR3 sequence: CASSFVEYEQFF. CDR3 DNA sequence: TGTGCCAGCAGCTTTGTTGAATATGAGCAGTTCTTC.

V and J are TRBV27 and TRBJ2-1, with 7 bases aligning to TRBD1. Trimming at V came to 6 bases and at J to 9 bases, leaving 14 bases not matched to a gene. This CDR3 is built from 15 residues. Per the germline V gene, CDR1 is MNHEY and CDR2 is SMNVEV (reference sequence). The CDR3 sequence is CASRTTGSGRSEQFF. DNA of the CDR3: TGTGCCAGCAGAACGACAGGGAGTGGTCGGAGTGAGCAGTTCTTC.

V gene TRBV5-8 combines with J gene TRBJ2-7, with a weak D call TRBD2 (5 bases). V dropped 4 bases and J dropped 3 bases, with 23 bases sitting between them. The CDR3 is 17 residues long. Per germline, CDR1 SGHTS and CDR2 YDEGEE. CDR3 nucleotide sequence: TGTGCCAGCAGCGCGGATGTCTCGCGGAGACTATACTACGAGCAGTACTTC. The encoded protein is CASSADVSRRLYYEQYF.

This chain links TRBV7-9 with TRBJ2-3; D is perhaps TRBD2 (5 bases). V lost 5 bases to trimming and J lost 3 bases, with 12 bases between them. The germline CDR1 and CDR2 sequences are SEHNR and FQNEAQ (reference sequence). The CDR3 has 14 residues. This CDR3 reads CASSILRGTDTQYF. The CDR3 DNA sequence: TGTGCCAGCAGCATTCTTCGGGGAACAGATACGCAGTATTTT. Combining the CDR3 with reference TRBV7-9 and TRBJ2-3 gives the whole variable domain DTGVSQNPRHKITKRGQNVTFRCDPISEHNRLYWYRQTLGQGPEFLTYFQNEAQLEKSRLLSDRFSAERPKGSFSTLEIQRTEQGDSAMYLCASSILRGTDTQYFGPGTRLTVL.

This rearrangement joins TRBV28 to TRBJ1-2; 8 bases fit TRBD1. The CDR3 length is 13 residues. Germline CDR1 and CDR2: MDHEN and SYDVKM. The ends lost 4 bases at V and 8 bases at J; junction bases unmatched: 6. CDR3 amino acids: CASSSPDREGYTF. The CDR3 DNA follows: TGTGCCAGCAGTTCCCCGGACAGGGAGGGCTACACCTTC.

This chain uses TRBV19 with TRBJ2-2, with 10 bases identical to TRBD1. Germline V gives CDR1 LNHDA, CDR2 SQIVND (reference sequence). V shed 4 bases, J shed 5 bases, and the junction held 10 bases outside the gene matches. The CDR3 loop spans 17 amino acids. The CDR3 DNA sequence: TGTGCCAGTAGTACCGGACAGGGGGGGCTTCGGACCGGGGAGCTGTTTTTT. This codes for CASSTGQGGLRTGELFF.

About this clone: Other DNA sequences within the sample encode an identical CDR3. The CDR3 loop is CASSLVPSGRENTGELFF. CDR3 in DNA: TGTGCCAGCAGCTTAGTTCCTAGCGGGAGGGAGAACACCGGGGAGCTGTTTTTT. The V and J genes are TRBV7-6 and TRBJ2-2; 12 bases are a match to TRBD2. The J segment lost 1 base and the V segment lost 1 base, leaving 4 bases of the junction unmatched. This CDR3 is built from 18 residues. Germline V gene sequence: CDR1 SGHVS, CDR2 FNYEAQ.

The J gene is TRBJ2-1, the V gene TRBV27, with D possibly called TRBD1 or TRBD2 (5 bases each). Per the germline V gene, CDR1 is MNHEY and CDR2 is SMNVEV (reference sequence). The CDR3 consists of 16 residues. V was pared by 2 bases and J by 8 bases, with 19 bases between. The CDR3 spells CASSLRAASRVHEQFF. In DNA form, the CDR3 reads TGTGCCAGCAGTTTAAGGGCCGCTAGCAGGGTACATGAGCAGTTCTTC.

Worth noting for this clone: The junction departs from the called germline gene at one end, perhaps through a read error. The CDR3 here is CASIEGQTLGEQYF. The CDR3 nucleotides read TGTGCCAGCATTGAAGGGCAGACCCTTGGCGAGCAGTACTTC. The chain recombines TRBV2 with TRBJ2-7; D is unclear. CDR1 is SNHLY, CDR2 FYNNEI, per germline. This CDR3 spans 14 amino acids. The entire variable domain, with the rest obtained from reference TRBV2 and TRBJ2-7, is as follows: EPEVTQTPSHQVTQMGQEVILRCVPISNHLYFYWYRQILGQKVEFLVSFYNNEISEKSEIFDDQFSVERPDGSNFTLKIRSTKLEDSAMYFCASIEGQTLGEQYFGPGTRLTVT.

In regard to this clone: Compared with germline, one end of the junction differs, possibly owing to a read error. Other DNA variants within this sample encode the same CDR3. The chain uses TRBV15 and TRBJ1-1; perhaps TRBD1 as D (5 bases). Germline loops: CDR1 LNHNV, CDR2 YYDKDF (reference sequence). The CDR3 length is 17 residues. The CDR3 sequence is CATSRDMTATLNTEAFF. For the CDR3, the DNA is TGTGCCACTAGCAGAGATATGACAGCCACCTTGAACACTGAAGCTTTCTTT.

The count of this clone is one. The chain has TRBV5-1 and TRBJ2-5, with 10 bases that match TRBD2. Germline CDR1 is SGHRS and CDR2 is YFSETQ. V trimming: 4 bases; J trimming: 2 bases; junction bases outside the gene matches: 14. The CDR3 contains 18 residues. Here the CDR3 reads CASSHSAAGGPRQETQYF. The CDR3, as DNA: TGCGCCAGCAGCCATAGCGCAGCGGGAGGGCCACGACAAGAGACCCAGTACTTC.

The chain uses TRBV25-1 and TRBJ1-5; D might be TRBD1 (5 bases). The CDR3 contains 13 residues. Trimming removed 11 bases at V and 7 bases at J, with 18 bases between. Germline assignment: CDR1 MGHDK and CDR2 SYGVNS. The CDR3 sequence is CASSTGDYQPQHF. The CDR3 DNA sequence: TGTGCCTCCTCGACGGGGGACTACCAGCCCCAGCATTTT.

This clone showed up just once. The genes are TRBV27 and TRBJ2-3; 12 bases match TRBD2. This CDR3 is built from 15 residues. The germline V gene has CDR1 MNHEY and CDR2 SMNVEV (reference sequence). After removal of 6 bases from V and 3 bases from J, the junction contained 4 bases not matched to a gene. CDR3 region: CASRLAGGGTDTQYF. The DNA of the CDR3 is TGTGCCAGCAGACTAGCGGGGGGCGGGACAGATACGCAGTATTTT.

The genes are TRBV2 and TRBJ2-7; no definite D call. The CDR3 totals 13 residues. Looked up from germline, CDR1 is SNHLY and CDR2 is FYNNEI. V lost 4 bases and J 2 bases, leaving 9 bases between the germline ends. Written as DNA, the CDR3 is TGTGCCAGCAGTGTCCGATCTACCTACGAGCAGTACTTC. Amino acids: CASSVRSTYEQYF.

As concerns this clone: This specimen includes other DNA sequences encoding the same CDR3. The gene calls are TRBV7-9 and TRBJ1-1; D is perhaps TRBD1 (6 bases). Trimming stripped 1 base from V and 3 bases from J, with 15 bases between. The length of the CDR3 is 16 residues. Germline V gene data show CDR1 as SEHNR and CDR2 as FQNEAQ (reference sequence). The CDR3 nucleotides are TGTGCCAGCAGCTTAGTTGAGTGGGACATACACACTGAAGCTTTCTTT. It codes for CASSLVEWDIHTEAFF.

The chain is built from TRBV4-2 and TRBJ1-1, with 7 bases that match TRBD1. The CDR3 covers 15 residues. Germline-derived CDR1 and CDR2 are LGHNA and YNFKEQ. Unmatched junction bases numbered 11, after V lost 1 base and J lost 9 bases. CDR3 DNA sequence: TGTGCCAGCAGCCAAGGAATAGAGACAGGGAGTAAAGCTTTCTTT. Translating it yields CASSQGIETGSKAFF.